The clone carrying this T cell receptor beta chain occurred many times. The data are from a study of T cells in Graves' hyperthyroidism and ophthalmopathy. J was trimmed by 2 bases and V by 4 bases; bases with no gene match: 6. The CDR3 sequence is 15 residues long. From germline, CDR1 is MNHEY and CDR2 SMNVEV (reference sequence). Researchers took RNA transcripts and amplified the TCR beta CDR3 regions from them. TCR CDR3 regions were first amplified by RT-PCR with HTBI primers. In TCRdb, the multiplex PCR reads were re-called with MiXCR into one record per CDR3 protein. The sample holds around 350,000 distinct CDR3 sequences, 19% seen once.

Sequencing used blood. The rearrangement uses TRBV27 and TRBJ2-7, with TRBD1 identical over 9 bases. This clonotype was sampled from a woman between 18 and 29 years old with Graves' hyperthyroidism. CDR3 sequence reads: CASSWGTGITYEQYF. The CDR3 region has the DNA TGTGCCAGCAGTTGGGGGACAGGGATTACCTACGAGCAGTACTTC.